These T cell receptor beta chains were read from a single sample in a study of blood T cells in healthy people across ages. A single record per CDR3 protein comes from TCRdb applying MiXCR to the 5' RACE reads. The repertoire holds 1.5 million to 2 million distinct CDR3 sequences, with around 42% as singletons. The specimen was blood. These receptors came from a human donor in good health. Both conserved end residues are part of each CDR3. The D gene is left open where the match is weak. Clone size is stated in some rows and not others, as once, few, many or a class when expanded.

-	TRBV27	TRBJ1-5	-	TGTGCCAGCAGTATAAATCACGGGGATCAGCCCCAGCATTTT	CASSINHGDQPQHF
-	TRBV28	TRBJ1-5	few	TGTGCCAGCAGTTCCCGACAGTTATATAGCAATCAGCCCCAGCATTTT	CASSSRQLYSNQPQHF
-	TRBV10-3	TRBJ2-7	many	TGTGCCATCAGTGACGAACCAATTAGACAGGGAGGCGAGCAGTACTTC	CAISDEPIRQGGEQYF
TRBD2	TRBV9	TRBJ2-1	few	TGTGCCAGCAGCGTAGGCGGGGGGGCCCAAAGTGAGCAGTTCTTC	CASSVGGGAQSEQFF
-	TRBV7-6	TRBJ1-2	few	TGTGCCAGCAGCTTGAACAGAATGAAACCCTATGGCTACACCTTC	CASSLNRMKPYGYTF
-	TRBV12-5	TRBJ2-1	-	TGTGCTAGTGGTTCCAGGGCAGGGGAGCAGTTCTTC	CASGSRAGEQFF
-	TRBV20-1	TRBJ2-7	few	TGCAGTGCAATGATGACAGGCGGAGGGGAGCAGTACTTC	CSAMMTGGGEQYF
TRBD1	TRBV29-1	TRBJ1-4	-	TGCAGCGTAGAGGGACAGTTTAATGAAAAACTGTTTTTT	CSVEGQFNEKLFF
-	TRBV20-1	TRBJ2-1	-	TGCAGTGCTAGAGGGGCGGGGAGAAAGTACAATGAGCAGTTCTTC	CSARGAGRKYNEQFF
TRBD2	TRBV9	TRBJ2-3	few	TGTGCCAGCAGCGTAGCTCCGCAGGGAGGGACAGATACGCAGTATTTT	CASSVAPQGGTDTQYF
-	TRBV7-2	TRBJ2-2	few	TGTGCCAGCAGCCAGGGCGTGAACACCGGGGAGCTGTTTTTT	CASSQGVNTGELFF
TRBD1	TRBV15	TRBJ2-3	-	TGTGCCACCAACAGGGGGACAGTAGTTGTGGAAGATACGCAGTATTTT	CATNRGTVVVEDTQYF
TRBD1	TRBV20-1	TRBJ2-7	few	TGCAGTGCTAGGCCTTACGGGACAGGTCTCTACGAGCAGTACTTC	CSARPYGTGLYEQYF
-	TRBV28	TRBJ1-2	-	TGTGCCAGCAGAAGAGATGGGGGGCCGGCTTATGGCTACACCTTC	CASRRDGGPAYGYTF
TRBD1	TRBV7-7	TRBJ2-5	few	TGTGCCAGCAGCTTCAGCCCGGGACAGGGGGCGCAGACCCAGTACTTC	CASSFSPGQGAQTQYF
-	TRBV28	TRBJ2-6	-	TGTGCCAGCAGTACCCCCCCGGTCCAATATGGGGCCAACGTCCTGACTTTC	CASSTPPVQYGANVLTF
-	TRBV6-2/TRBV6-3	TRBJ1-6	once	TGTGCCAGCAGTTACGGATTGGGAAGCTTAAATTCACCCCTCCACTTT	CASSYGLGSLNSPLHF
TRBD1	TRBV7-9	TRBJ2-4	-	TGTGCCAGCAGCCCCGAACAGGGGGCGAGGGAGCAGTACTTC	CASSPEQGAREQYF
TRBD2	TRBV29-1	TRBJ2-3	-	TGCAGCGTTTTAGCGGGGGGCCTGAGTTTTCCAGATACGCAGTATTTT	CSVLAGGLSFPDTQYF
TRBD1	TRBV10-3	TRBJ2-1	-	TGTGCCATCACAGGGGACGGGACAGGGTACAATAAGCAGTTCTTC	CAITGDGTGYNKQFF
TRBD1	TRBV5-1	TRBJ2-5	-	TGCGCCAGGAGCGTACAGGGACAGCAAGAGACCCAGTACTTC	CARSVQGQQETQYF
-	TRBV28	TRBJ1-1	-	TGTGCCAGCAGTTTCGTCAGCGGGGGGAAAACTGAAGCTTTCTTT	CASSFVSGGKTEAFF
TRBD2	TRBV7-9	TRBJ2-3	few	TGTGCCAGCAGCCCTAGTGGGACTAGGCAGACCTCTCGTGCAGATACGCAGTATTTT	CASSPSGTRQTSRADTQYF
-	TRBV6-2/TRBV6-3	TRBJ1-2	few	TGTGCCAGCGGCTCGGGCCGGAGGGGCTACACCTTC	CASGSGRRGYTF
-	TRBV7-8	TRBJ1-5	-	TGTGCCAGCAGCTTGGGCAGTAGAAATCAGCCCCAGCATTTT	CASSLGSRNQPQHF
TRBD2	TRBV7-2	TRBJ2-5	few	TGTGCCAGCAGCTTACTAACTAGCGGGGTGGGAGAGACCCAGTACTTC	CASSLLTSGVGETQYF
-	TRBV7-2	TRBJ1-4	many	TGTGCCAGCAGCCGAGACGCAACTAATGAAAAACTGTTTTTT	CASSRDATNEKLFF
-	TRBV29-1	TRBJ2-7	few	TGCAGCGTTGCCGGGACTTTATACGAGCAGTACTTC	CSVAGTLYEQYF
-	TRBV5-1	TRBJ1-1	-	TGCGCCAGCAGCTTTCAAATAAACACTGAAGCTTTCTTT	CASSFQINTEAFF
TRBD2	TRBV9	TRBJ2-3	-	TGTGCCAGCAGCAGGGGACTAGCGGTCGATGCAGATACGCAGTATTTT	CASSRGLAVDADTQYF
TRBD1	TRBV7-9	TRBJ1-1	-	TGTGCCAGCAGTCCCGGGGACAGGGCCCTCACTGAAGCTTTCTTT	CASSPGDRALTEAFF
TRBD2	TRBV7-2	TRBJ2-1	many	TGTGCCAGCAGCTTCCGCGGGGGGGATTACAATGAGCAGTTCTTC	CASSFRGGDYNEQFF
-	TRBV2	TRBJ1-6	once	TGTGCCAGCAGTGAAGCAGAGGGCCGTTTCTATAATTCACCCCTCCACTTT	CASSEAEGRFYNSPLHF
-	TRBV7-9	TRBJ1-2	few	TGTGCCAGCAGTTTTTTAAGGGACTATGGCTACACCTTC	CASSFLRDYGYTF
-	TRBV20-1	TRBJ1-2	-	TGCAGTGCACCCGATTTGGCGTGGGGTTATGGCTACACCTTC	CSAPDLAWGYGYTF
TRBD2	TRBV6-2/TRBV6-3	TRBJ2-3	-	TGTGCCAGCAGTTACCCCTCCGTGACTAGCGGGGACACAGATACGCAGTATTTT	CASSYPSVTSGDTDTQYF
-	TRBV20-1	TRBJ1-2	few	TGCAGTGCTAGTCATGGAATCTATGGCTACACCTTC	CSASHGIYGYTF
-	TRBV5-1	TRBJ2-1	-	TGCGCCAGCAGCACGGGACGGGGCTCTATCAGGGAGCAGTTCTTC	CASSTGRGSIREQFF
-	TRBV7-9	TRBJ2-2	few	TGTGCCAGCAGCCGTGAAAACACCGGGGAGCTGTTTTTT	CASSRENTGELFF
-	TRBV5-1	TRBJ2-1	-	TGCACCAGCAGCTTGGGCTGGGCCTACAATGAGCAGTTCTTC	CTSSLGWAYNEQFF
TRBD2	TRBV6-2/TRBV6-3	TRBJ2-3	-	TGTGCCAGCACGACACGGACTAGCGGGGTTGGTACGCAGTATTTT	CASTTRTSGVGTQYF
-	TRBV24-1	TRBJ2-5	-	TGTGCCACCACGGGGGAGGACGAGACCCAGTACTTC	CATTGEDETQYF
-	TRBV12-3/TRBV12-4	TRBJ1-1	many	TGTGCCAGCAGTTTAAAGCGAGCAGGCACTGAAGCTTTCTTT	CASSLKRAGTEAFF
-	TRBV5-1	TRBJ1-2	-	TGCGCCAGCAGCTTGGACAGGGTGGAGTACTATGGCTACACCTTC	CASSLDRVEYYGYTF
-	TRBV5-5	TRBJ2-6	few	TGTGCCAGCAGCTTATTACAGAGCTCTGGGGCCAACGTCCTGACTTTC	CASSLLQSSGANVLTF
-	TRBV7-9	TRBJ2-1	-	TGTGCCAGCAGCCCACAGGGAGGTAGCAATGAGCAGTTCTTC	CASSPQGGSNEQFF
-	TRBV6-2/TRBV6-3	TRBJ2-7	-	TGTGCCAGCAGCCTTTTACAGGATACTACCCAGGGGAAGCAGTACTTC	CASSLLQDTTQGKQYF
TRBD1	TRBV10-3	TRBJ2-5	-	TGTGCCATCAGTGAGTCTGCGATAACCGGGACAGGGGGCCTGGAGTACTTC	CAISESAITGTGGLEYF
-	TRBV29-1	TRBJ1-4	few	TGCAGCGTTGAATATGCAACTAATGAAAAACTGTTTTTT	CSVEYATNEKLFF
TRBD1	TRBV7-2	TRBJ1-1	many	TGTGCCAGCAGCCCAGGAGGACAGGGAGTTTCAGCTTTCTTT	CASSPGGQGVSAFF
-	TRBV10-3	TRBJ1-6	-	TGTGCCATCAGTGGGACACAGACTAATTCACCCCTCCACTTT	CAISGTQTNSPLHF
TRBD1	TRBV7-8	TRBJ1-2	few	TGTGCCAGCAGCTCCGTAACCGGGACAGGGTACGACTATGGCTACACCTTC	CASSSVTGTGYDYGYTF
-	TRBV7-2	TRBJ1-5	few	TGTGCCAGCGGCGGGAGGGGCGGGGGCCAGCCCCAGCATTTT	CASGGRGGGQPQHF
-	TRBV20-1	TRBJ2-1	once	TGCAGTGCTAGAATTTTTGGGGGATCGGAGTTCTTC	CSARIFGGSEFF
-	TRBV6-5	TRBJ1-1	-	TGTGCCAGCAGTTTGGACCCCGCCCTGGTGGGCACTGAAGCTTTCTTT	CASSLDPALVGTEAFF
-	TRBV28	TRBJ2-1	-	TGTGCCACACATAGGACAGCTATCCCCGTACGGTTCTTC	CATHRTAIPVRFF
-	TRBV5-1	TRBJ2-3	many	TGCGCCAGCAGCTTGGATACAGGCCCAGATACGCAGTATTTT	CASSLDTGPDTQYF